The 5 T cell receptor beta chains below all came from one sample that was sequenced in a study of T cells in Graves' hyperthyroidism and ophthalmopathy. Regions amplified from RNA transcripts were the TCR beta CDR3 regions. TCR CDR3 regions were first amplified by RT-PCR with HTBI primers. TCRdb called the multiplex PCR reads again in MiXCR, with one record for every CDR3 protein. Here the sample spans almost 350,000 distinct CDR3 sequences, around 18% being singletons. The sample taken for sequencing was blood. Every receptor here comes from a woman aged 40 to 55 with Graves' ophthalmopathy.

The genes are TRBV28 and TRBJ1-6, with a tentative D call TRBD1 (5 bases). This CDR3 contains 15 residues. The V and J ends lost 1 base and 11 bases respectively, with 15 bases between them. Germline V gene lookup returns CDR1 MDHEN and CDR2 SYDVKM. As DNA, the CDR3 is TGTGCCAGCAGTTTATCATCGGGGGGAAAGACACCCCTCCACTTT. This gives the protein CASSLSSGGKTPLHF.

There are many counts of this clonotype. CDR3 in DNA: TGTGCCAGCAGCCGATCGCAGTGGGGTAATCAGCCCCAGCATTTT. It encodes CASSRSQWGNQPQHF. V and J are TRBV16 and TRBJ1-5; D gene unclear. CDR1 is KGHSY, CDR2 FQNENV, per germline. V dropped 4 bases and J dropped 4 bases, with 14 bases sitting between them. The CDR3 has 15 residues.

This clonotype has at least ten counts. V gene TRBV2 combines with J gene TRBJ2-5; TRBD2 might be the D (5 bases). The CDR3 is made up of 12 amino acids. Germline V gene sequence: CDR1 SNHLY, CDR2 FYNNEI. Trimming pared 4 bases from V and 7 bases from J, leaving 10 bases between. Here the CDR3 reads CASSVKGVTQYF. In DNA, the CDR3 is TGTGCCAGCAGTGTAAAGGGAGTGACCCAGTACTTC.

The chain couples TRBV3-1 to TRBJ1-1; D is undetermined. Per the germline V gene, CDR1 is LGHDT and CDR2 is YNNKEL (reference sequence). V lost 2 bases, J lost 3 bases, and 10 bases lay in between. The CDR3 extends over 14 amino acids. CDR3 nucleotides: TGTGCCAGCAGCCAACGGACCCGGGACACTGAAGCTTTCTTT. Its translation: CASSQRTRDTEAFF.

There are many counts of this clonotype. This chain links TRBV5-1 with TRBJ1-2; TRBD1 aligns across 8 bases. Germline values: CDR1 SGHRS, CDR2 YFSETQ. J was trimmed by 7 bases and V by 0 bases; bases with no gene match: 5. There are 14 residues in the CDR3. DNA of the CDR3: TGCGCCAGCAGCTTGGACGGACAGGGACGTGGCTACACCTTC. Its protein is CASSLDGQGRGYTF.